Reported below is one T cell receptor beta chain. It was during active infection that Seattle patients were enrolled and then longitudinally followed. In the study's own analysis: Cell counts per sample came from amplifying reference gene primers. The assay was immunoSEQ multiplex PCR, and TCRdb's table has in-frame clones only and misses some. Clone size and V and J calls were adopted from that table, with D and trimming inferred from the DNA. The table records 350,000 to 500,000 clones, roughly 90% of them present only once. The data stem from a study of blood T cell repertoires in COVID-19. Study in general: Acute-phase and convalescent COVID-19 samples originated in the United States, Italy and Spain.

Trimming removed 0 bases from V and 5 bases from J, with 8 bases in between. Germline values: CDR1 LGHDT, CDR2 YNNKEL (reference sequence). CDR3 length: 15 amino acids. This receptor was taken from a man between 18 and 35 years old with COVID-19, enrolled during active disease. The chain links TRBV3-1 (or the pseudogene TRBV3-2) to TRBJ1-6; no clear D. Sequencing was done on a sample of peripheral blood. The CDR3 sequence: CASSQEIAHNSPLHF. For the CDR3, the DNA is TGTGCCAGCAGCCAAGAGATAGCACATAATTCACCCCTCCACTTT.